The clone carrying this T cell receptor (beta chain) was counted only a few times. These data originate in a study of blood T cell repertoires in COVID-19. About the study: PBMCs, B-cell-depleted T cells, or T cells were the source of the cDNA or gDNA that made up the material.

Trimming shortened V by 3 bases and J by 3 bases, and 15 bases separated the two germline ends. The germline V gene encodes CDR1 KGHSH and CDR2 LQKENI. The CDR3 contains 15 residues. Authors' data handling: Amplified reference gene primers provided the basis for estimating nucleated cell counts. Generated by immunoSEQ multiplex PCR, the TCRdb table keeps only in-frame clones and is missing some. That table furnishes V, J and clone size, whereas the DNA furnished D and trimming. The sample has 150,000 to 190,000 clones; around 83% are singletons. The chain employs TRBV18 and TRBJ2-7, with D perhaps TRBD2 (5 bases). What was sequenced was peripheral blood. This TCR derives from a woman between 45 and 65 years old with acute or convalescent COVID-19. CDR3 bases: TGTGCCAGCTCACCGGGAGCGTCCCAGAACTACGAGCAGTACTTC. This encodes CASSPGASQNYEQYF.